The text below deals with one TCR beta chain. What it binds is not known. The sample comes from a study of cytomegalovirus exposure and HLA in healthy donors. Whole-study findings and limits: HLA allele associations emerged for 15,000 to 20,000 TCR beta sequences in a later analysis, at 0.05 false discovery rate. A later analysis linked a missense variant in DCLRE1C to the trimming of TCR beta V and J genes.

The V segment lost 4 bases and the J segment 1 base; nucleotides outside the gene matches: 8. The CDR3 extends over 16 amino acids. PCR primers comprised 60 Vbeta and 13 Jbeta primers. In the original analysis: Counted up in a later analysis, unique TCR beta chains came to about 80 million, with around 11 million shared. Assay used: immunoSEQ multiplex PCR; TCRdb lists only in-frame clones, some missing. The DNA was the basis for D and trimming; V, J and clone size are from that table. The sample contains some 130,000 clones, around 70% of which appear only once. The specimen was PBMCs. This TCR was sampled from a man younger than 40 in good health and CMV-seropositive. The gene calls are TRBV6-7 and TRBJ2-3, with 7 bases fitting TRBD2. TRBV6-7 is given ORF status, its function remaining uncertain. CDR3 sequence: CASSFYGRCGTDTQYF. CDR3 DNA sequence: TGTGCCAGCAGTTTCTACGGGAGGTGCGGCACAGATACGCAGTATTTT.